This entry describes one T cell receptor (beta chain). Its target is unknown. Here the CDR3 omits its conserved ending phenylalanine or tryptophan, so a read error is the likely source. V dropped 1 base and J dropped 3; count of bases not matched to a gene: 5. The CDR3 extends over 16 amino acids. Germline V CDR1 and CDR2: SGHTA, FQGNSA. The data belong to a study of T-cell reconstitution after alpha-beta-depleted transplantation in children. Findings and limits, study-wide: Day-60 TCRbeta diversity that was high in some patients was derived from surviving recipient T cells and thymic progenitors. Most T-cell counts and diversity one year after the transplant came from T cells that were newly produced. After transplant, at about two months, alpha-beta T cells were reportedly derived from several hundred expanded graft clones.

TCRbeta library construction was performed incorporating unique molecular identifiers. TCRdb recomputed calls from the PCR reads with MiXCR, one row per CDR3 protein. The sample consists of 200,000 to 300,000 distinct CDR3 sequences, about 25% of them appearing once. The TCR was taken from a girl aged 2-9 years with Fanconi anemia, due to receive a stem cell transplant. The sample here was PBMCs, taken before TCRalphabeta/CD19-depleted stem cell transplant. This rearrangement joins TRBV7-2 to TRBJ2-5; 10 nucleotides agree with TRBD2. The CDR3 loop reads CASSLVSGLAEETQYY. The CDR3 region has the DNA TGTGCCAGCAGCTTAGTATCCGGACTAGCGGAAGAGACCCAGTACTAC.